Sequencing of this TCR beta chain was carried out in a study of cytotoxic CD8 clonotypes in ibrutinib-treated CLL (dated by TCRdb to the early 2020s). Some background on the complete study: The cohort was composed of around twelve relapsed/refractory and about 15 treatment-naive patients; IGHV unmutated status was identified in 17 patients. Responses were partial in approximately 24 patients and complete in 2; after median approximately 66 months follow-up, some 15 stayed in remission and some twelve progressed. Response samples were taken after a median of about a year on treatment, ranging from about 6 to 40 months. On average, each sample yielded 270,000 or so productive templates and 94,082 productive rearrangements. Longitudinal samples were available for about 30% of the 86 trial participants. Cryopreserved peripheral blood mononuclear cells were obtained before treatment, at response, and at either sustained remission or disease progression. The research as a whole found: Lymph node repertoires were not examined, and the timing of sampling was not matched between patients in sustained remission and those whose disease progressed. Public clonotypes were rare and either shrank or stayed stable during treatment, and the rise in clonality at ibrutinib response reflected expansion of private clonotypes. Baseline clonality was found to be higher than that of age-matched healthy donors and was strongly correlated with circulating CD8+ T-cell counts. Clonality increased at ibrutinib response, stayed stable in sustained remission, and fell back toward baseline at progression.

Each clonotype received, on average, 10x coverage in deep resolution sequencing performed on a MiSeq, where the target depth lay between 1 in 1 million and 1 in 200,000 T cells. The immunoSEQ hsTCRB Kit was used to generate the TCR beta libraries. From the authors' description of their analysis: Data were analyzed with ImmunoSEQ Data Assistant and ImmunoSEQ Analyzer, with V, D and J genes assigned per IMGT definitions. Clonality, which ranges from 0 to 1, was calculated as one minus the normalized Shannon entropy of productive rearrangement frequencies. Only overrepresented clonotypes making up at least 0.05% of the repertoire of each patient were included in the public clonotype analysis. Repertoires from more than ten age-matched healthy donors in immuneACCESS were used as clonality controls. This immuneACCESS table, as held by TCRdb, lists in-frame sequences with V and J called but not all clones. Of the missing ones, under half trace to an unresolved V gene in checked studies; the others have no known cause. That table supplies the V and J calls and clone size; D and trimming were determined from the DNA. The sample table holds some 310,000 clones, of which 80% were seen once. The ten largest account for over 5% of the sample.

V is cut by 5 bases and J by 2 bases, and the space between the germline ends is 10 bases. The CDR3 runs 13 residues from the cysteine to the phenylalanine. Left in the record is the CDR3 DNA by itself, 39 bases read in frame from the first base. Taken from the germline V gene, the CDR1 and CDR2 loops are SGDLS and YYNGEE. Approximately 2 micrograms of genomic DNA were extracted from cryopreserved PBMCs for TCR beta library preparation. Longitudinal blood samples from CLL patients on ibrutinib monotherapy were analyzed using high-throughput TCR beta sequencing. The patients were enrolled in a single-center, open-label phase 2 trial of ibrutinib monotherapy. Note on this clone: Its antigen is not yet known. Base qualities are not at hand, and no much larger clone is one base apart.

The chain joins TRBV9 to TRBJ1-1, and the D gene may be TRBD1, 5 bases matching. This receptor was taken from a human donor with chronic lymphocytic leukemia. Specimen: PBMCs, collected before ibrutinib treatment. The CDR3 protein: CASRRDGNTEAFF. The DNA sequence is TGTGCCAGCAGAAGGGACGGAAACACTGAAGCTTTCTTT.